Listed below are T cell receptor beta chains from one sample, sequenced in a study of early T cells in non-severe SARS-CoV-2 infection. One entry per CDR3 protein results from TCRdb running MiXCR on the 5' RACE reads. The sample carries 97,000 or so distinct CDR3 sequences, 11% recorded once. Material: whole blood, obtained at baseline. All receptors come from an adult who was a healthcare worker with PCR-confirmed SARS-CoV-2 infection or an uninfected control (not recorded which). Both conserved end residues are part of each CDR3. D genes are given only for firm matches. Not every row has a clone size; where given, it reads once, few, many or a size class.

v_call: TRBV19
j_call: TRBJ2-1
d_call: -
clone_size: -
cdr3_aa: CASSLRRNIHNEQFF
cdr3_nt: TGTGCCAGTAGTCTTCGGCGAAACATCCACAATGAGCAGTTCTTC

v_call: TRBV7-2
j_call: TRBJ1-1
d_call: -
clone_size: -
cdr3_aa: CASSLIGTRDEAFF
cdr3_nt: TGTGCCAGCAGCTTAATCGGTACCCGGGACGAAGCTTTCTTT

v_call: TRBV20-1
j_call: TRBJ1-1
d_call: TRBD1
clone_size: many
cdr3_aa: CSVGQGAGTEAFF
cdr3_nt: TGCAGTGTGGGCCAGGGGGCAGGGACTGAAGCTTTCTTT

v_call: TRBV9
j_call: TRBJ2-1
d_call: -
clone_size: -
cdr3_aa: CASSVAGVGEQFF
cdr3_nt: TGTGCCAGCAGCGTAGCTGGGGTAGGGGAGCAGTTCTTC

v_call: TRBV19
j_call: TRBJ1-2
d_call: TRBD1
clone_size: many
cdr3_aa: CATGQYDYGYTF
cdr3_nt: TGTGCCACGGGACAGTACGACTATGGCTACACCTTC

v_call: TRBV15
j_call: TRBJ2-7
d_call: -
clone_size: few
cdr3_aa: CATSLGGGSYEQYF
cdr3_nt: TGTGCCACCAGCTTAGGGGGTGGGTCCTACGAGCAGTACTTC

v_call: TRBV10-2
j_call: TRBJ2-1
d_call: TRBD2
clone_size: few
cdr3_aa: CASLLAGGVHEQFF
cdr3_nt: TGCGCCAGCCTTCTAGCGGGAGGGGTCCATGAGCAGTTCTTC

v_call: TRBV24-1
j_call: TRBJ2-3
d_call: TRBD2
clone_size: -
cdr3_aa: CATSDPKTSLAQYF
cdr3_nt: TGTGCCACCAGTGATCCAAAGACTAGCTTGGCGCAGTATTTT

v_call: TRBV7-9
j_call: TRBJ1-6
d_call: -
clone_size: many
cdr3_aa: CASSLDTGMHSPLHF
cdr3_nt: TGTGCCAGCAGCTTAGACACAGGGATGCATTCACCCCTCCACTTT

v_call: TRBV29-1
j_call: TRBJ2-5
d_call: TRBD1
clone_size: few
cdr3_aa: CSVGTGGETQYF
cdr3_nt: TGCAGCGTCGGGACAGGGGGTGAGACCCAGTACTTC

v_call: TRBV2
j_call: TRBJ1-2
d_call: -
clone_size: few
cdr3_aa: CASSLTQFNDGYTF
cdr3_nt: TGTGCCAGCAGCTTAACACAGTTCAATGATGGCTACACCTTC

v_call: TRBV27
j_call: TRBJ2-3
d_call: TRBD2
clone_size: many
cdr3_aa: CASSLWASGSTDTQYF
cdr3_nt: TGTGCCAGCAGTTTATGGGCTAGCGGGAGCACAGATACGCAGTATTTT

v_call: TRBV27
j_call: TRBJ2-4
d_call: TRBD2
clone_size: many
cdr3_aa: CASSPEMGGVKNIQYF
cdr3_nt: TGTGCCAGCAGCCCGGAGATGGGGGGGGTGAAAAACATTCAGTACTTC

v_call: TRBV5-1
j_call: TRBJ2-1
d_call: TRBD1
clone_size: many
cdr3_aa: CASSLQSSGGNEQFF
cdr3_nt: TGCGCCAGCAGCTTGCAGTCCTCAGGGGGCAATGAGCAGTTCTTC

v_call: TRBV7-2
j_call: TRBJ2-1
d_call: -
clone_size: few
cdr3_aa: CASSLVTFSYNEQFF
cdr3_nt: TGTGCCAGCAGCTTAGTCACGTTTTCCTACAATGAGCAGTTCTTC

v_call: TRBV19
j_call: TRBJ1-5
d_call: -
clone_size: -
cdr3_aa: CASSQAHSNQPQHF
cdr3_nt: TGTGCCAGTAGTCAGGCGCATTCCAATCAGCCCCAGCATTTT

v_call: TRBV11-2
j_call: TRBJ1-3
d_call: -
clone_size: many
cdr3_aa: CASSLNPPFWEGGSGNTIYF
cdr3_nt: TGTGCCAGCAGCTTAAACCCCCCCTTTTGGGAGGGGGGGTCTGGAAACACCATATATTTT

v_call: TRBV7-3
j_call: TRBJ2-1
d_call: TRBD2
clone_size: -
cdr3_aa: CASSSRTSGNEQFF
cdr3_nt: TGTGCCAGCAGCAGCAGGACTAGCGGGAATGAGCAGTTCTTC

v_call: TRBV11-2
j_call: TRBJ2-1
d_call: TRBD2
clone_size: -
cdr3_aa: CASSLNSGTSATRVFF
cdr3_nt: TGTGCCAGCAGCTTGAATTCCGGGACTAGCGCAACCAGGGTGTTCTTC

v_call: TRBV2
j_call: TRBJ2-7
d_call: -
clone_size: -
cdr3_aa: CASSVQHQQYF
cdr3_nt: TGTGCCAGCAGTGTACAGCATCAGCAGTACTTC

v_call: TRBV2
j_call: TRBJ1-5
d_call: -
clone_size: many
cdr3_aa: CASTGQSYQPQHF
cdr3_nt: TGTGCCAGCACCGGACAATCGTATCAGCCCCAGCATTTT

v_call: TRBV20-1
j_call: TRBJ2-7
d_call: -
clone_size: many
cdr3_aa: CSARGSRGNPYEQYF
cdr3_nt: TGCAGTGCTAGGGGGTCCCGGGGGAATCCCTACGAGCAGTACTTC

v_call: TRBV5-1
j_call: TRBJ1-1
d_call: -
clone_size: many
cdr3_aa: CASSRGTTNTEAFF
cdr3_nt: TGCGCCAGCAGCCGAGGAACAACCAACACTGAAGCTTTCTTT